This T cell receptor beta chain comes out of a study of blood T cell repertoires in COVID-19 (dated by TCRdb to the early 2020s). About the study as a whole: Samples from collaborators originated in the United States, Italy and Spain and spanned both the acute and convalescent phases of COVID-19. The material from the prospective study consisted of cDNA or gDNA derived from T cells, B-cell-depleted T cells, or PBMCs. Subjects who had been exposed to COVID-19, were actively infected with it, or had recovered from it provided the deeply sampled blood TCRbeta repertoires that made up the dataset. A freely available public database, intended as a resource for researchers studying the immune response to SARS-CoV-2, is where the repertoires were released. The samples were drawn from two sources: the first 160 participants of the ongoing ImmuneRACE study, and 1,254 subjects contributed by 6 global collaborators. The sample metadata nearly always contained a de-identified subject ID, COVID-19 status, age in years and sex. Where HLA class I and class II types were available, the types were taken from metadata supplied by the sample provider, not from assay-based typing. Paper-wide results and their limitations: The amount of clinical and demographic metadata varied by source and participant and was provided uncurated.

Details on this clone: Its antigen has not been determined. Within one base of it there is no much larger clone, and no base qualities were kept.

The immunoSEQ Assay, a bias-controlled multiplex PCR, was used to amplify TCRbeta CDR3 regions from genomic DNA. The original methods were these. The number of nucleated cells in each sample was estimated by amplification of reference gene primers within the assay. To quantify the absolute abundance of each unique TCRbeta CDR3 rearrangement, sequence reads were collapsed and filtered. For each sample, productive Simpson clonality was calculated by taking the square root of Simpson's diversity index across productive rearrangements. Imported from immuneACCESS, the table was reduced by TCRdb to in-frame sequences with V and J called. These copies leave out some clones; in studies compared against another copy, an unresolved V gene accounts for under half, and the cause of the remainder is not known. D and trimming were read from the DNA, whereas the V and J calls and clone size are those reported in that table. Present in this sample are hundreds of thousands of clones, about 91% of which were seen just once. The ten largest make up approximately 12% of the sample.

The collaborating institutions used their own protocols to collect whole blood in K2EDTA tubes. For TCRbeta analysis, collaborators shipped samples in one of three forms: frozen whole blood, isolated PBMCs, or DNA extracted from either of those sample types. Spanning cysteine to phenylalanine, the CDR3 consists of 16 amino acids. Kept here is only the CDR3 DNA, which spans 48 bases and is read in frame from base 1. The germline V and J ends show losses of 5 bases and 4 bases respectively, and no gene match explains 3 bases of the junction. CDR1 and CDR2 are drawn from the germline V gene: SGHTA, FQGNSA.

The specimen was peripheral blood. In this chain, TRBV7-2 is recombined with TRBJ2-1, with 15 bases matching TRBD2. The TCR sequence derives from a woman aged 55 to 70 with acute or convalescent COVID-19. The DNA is TGTGCCAGCAGCCAGGGACTAGCGGGGGGTTACAATGAGCAGTTCTTC. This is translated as CASSQGLAGGYNEQFF. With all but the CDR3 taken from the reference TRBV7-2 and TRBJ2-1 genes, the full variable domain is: GAGVSQSPSNKVTEKGKDVELRCDPISGHTALYWYRQSLGQGLEFLIYFQGNSAPDKSGLPSDRFSAERTGGSVSTLTIQRTQQEDSAVYLCASSQGLAGGYNEQFFGPGTRLTVL.